These T cell receptor beta chains were read from a single sample in a study of T-cell reconstitution after alpha-beta-depleted transplantation in children. TCRdb ran MiXCR on the PCR reads and lists one entry per CDR3 protein. The table lists 350,000 to 400,000 distinct CDR3 sequences, about a fifth of them singletons. The sequencing here drew on PBMCs from the stem cell graft donor, taken from the stem cell graft. These receptors were collected from a human donor who donated a stem cell graft to a child with acute myeloid leukemia. Both conserved end residues are part of each CDR3. The D gene is left open where the match is weak. Clone size is given for some rows only: seen once, a few or many times, or a class if the clone is expanded.

v_gene: TRBV5-1; j_gene: TRBJ1-2; abundance: NA; d_gene: TRBD1; CDR3nt: TGCGCCAGCAGCTCCCCCCAGGGGGCCCTGGGTGGCTACACCTTC; CDR3aa: CASSSPQGALGGYTF
v_gene: TRBV7-9; j_gene: TRBJ2-7; abundance: NA; d_gene: TRBD1; CDR3nt: TGTGCCAGCAATGTCGGGACAGCATACGAGCAGTACTTC; CDR3aa: CASNVGTAYEQYF
v_gene: TRBV20-1; j_gene: TRBJ2-5; abundance: few; d_gene: TRBD1; CDR3nt: TGCAGTGCCCTCCCCCGCCCCGGGACAGTTTTGGAGACCCAGTACTTC; CDR3aa: CSALPRPGTVLETQYF
v_gene: TRBV29-1; j_gene: TRBJ2-2; abundance: few; d_gene: TRBD2; CDR3nt: TGCAGCGTTGTATTTCGTGGGAGGGCCGTCGGGGAGCTGTTTTTT; CDR3aa: CSVVFRGRAVGELFF
v_gene: TRBV29-1; j_gene: TRBJ2-7; abundance: many; d_gene: NA; CDR3nt: TGCAGCGTCGCCCATTCCCCCTATAGCTCCTACGAGCAGTACTTC; CDR3aa: CSVAHSPYSSYEQYF
v_gene: TRBV12-3/TRBV12-4; j_gene: TRBJ2-2; abundance: NA; d_gene: NA; CDR3nt: TGTGCCAGCAGCAAACAAGGACCCGGGGAGCTGTTTTTT; CDR3aa: CASSKQGPGELFF
v_gene: TRBV12-3/TRBV12-4; j_gene: TRBJ2-6; abundance: NA; d_gene: NA; CDR3nt: TGTGCCAGCAGGTGGCCGTCTGGGGCCAACGTCCTGACTTTC; CDR3aa: CASRWPSGANVLTF
v_gene: TRBV20-1; j_gene: TRBJ1-1; abundance: many; d_gene: NA; CDR3nt: TGCAGTGCTAGGGAGGGAACTGAGGAAGCTTTCTTT; CDR3aa: CSAREGTEEAFF
v_gene: TRBV28; j_gene: TRBJ2-3; abundance: NA; d_gene: NA; CDR3nt: TGTGCCAGCAGCCCTCCCTTTGCGGACGGGCGTCATGGGTATACGCAGTATTTT; CDR3aa: CASSPPFADGRHGYTQYF
v_gene: TRBV15; j_gene: TRBJ1-2; abundance: few; d_gene: NA; CDR3nt: TGTGCCACCAGCAGAGACCGAAATAATGGCTACACCTTC; CDR3aa: CATSRDRNNGYTF
v_gene: TRBV29-1; j_gene: TRBJ2-1; abundance: few; d_gene: TRBD2; CDR3nt: TGCAGCGTTGCGGGGACTAGCGGGAGCCGGCATGAGCAGTTCTTC; CDR3aa: CSVAGTSGSRHEQFF
v_gene: TRBV20-1; j_gene: TRBJ2-1; abundance: many; d_gene: NA; CDR3nt: TGCAGTGCTAGCCCCCCGGGGACGGGGGATGAGCAGTTCTTC; CDR3aa: CSASPPGTGDEQFF
v_gene: TRBV20-1; j_gene: TRBJ2-5; abundance: few; d_gene: TRBD1; CDR3nt: TGCAGTGCTCCGGGACAGGGGCAAGAGACCCAGTACTTC; CDR3aa: CSAPGQGQETQYF
v_gene: TRBV29-1; j_gene: TRBJ1-1; abundance: NA; d_gene: NA; CDR3nt: TGCAGCGTTAAGACGTCCATGAACACTGAAGCTTTCTTT; CDR3aa: CSVKTSMNTEAFF
v_gene: TRBV20-1; j_gene: TRBJ1-1; abundance: many; d_gene: NA; CDR3nt: TGCAGTGCGTTGCCCCCCACCTTGACTGAAGCTTTCTTT; CDR3aa: CSALPPTLTEAFF
v_gene: TRBV12-3/TRBV12-4; j_gene: TRBJ1-1; abundance: NA; d_gene: NA; CDR3nt: TGTGCCAGCAGCCGCGGGGGGGCCCCTGAAGCTTTCTTT; CDR3aa: CASSRGGAPEAFF
v_gene: TRBV24-1; j_gene: TRBJ2-1; abundance: NA; d_gene: NA; CDR3nt: TGTGCCACCAGTGATTCTACGGGAAGGGTGAATGAGCAGTTCTTC; CDR3aa: CATSDSTGRVNEQFF